What follows are 24 T cell receptor beta chains derived from one specimen sequenced in a study of blood T cell repertoires in COVID-19 (dated by TCRdb to about 2020). The method was the immunoSEQ multiplex PCR assay. In TCRdb, the immuneACCESS table is reduced to in-frame sequences with V and J assigned. These tables do not hold every clone; where another copy was compared, an unresolved V gene accounts for under half, and the others remain unexplained. The sample profile shows roughly 100,000 clones; roughly four fifths of them were found once. The ten largest clones represent approximately 9% of the sample. What was sequenced was peripheral blood. The receptors stem from an older woman with acute or convalescent COVID-19.

V and J are TRBV9 and TRBJ2-1; 8 bases are shared with TRBD2. The CDR3 sequence is 17 residues long. The junction had 14 bases not matched to a gene; V was cut back by 3 bases and J by 6 bases. Germline values: CDR1 SGDLS, CDR2 YYNGEE. The CDR3 sequence is CASSEPTGLGKRNEQFF. The CDR3 DNA follows: TGTGCCAGCAGCGAACCTACGGGACTAGGAAAACGCAATGAGCAGTTCTTC. Full variable domain (remainder filled in from reference TRBV9 and TRBJ2-1): DSGVTQTPKHLITATGQRVTLRCSPRSGDLSVYWYQQSLDQGLQFLIQYYNGEERAKGNILERFSAQQFPDLHSELNLSSLELGDSALYFCASSEPTGLGKRNEQFFGPGTRLTVL.

This rearrangement joins TRBV6-1 to TRBJ1-6; maybe TRBD1 (6 bases). V lost 3 bases and J 5 bases, leaving 8 bases between the germline ends. Germline V gives CDR1 MNHNS, CDR2 SASEGT. The CDR3 is made up of 14 amino acids. The CDR3 region has the DNA TGTGCCAGCAGTGACAGGGGCGATAATTCACCCCTCCACTTT. Residues: CASSDRGDNSPLHF.

The V gene is TRBV7-6, the J gene TRBJ2-7, with 7 bases aligning to TRBD1. V lost 8 bases to trimming and J lost 5 bases; unmatched junction nucleotides: 9. The CDR3 is 13 amino acids. Germline CDR1 SGHVS, CDR2 FNYEAQ. The CDR3 bases are TGTGCCAGCGGACGACAGGGTGGAAACGAGCAGTACTTC. Translating gives CASGRQGGNEQYF.

V and J are TRBV4-3 and TRBJ2-1; D is possibly TRBD2 (5 bases). Germline CDR1 is LGHNA and CDR2 is YSLEER. This CDR3 has 15 residues. V lost 1 base and J lost 5, with 12 bases in between. CDR3 sequence reads: CASSQGRAAHNEQFF. CDR3 sequence (DNA): TGCGCCAGCAGCCAAGGGCGAGCGGCACACAATGAGCAGTTCTTC.

This clone was observed a single time. V usage is TRBV19 and J usage is TRBJ1-2, with 7 bases matching TRBD1. The J segment lost 4 bases and the V segment lost 2 bases, leaving 1 base of the junction unmatched. Germline CDR1 and CDR2: LNHDA and SQIVND (reference sequence). The CDR3 consists of 13 residues. The CDR3 is CASSINRGYGYTF. In DNA, the CDR3 is TGTGCCAGTAGTATAAACAGGGGCTATGGCTACACCTTC.

The gene calls are TRBV19 and TRBJ1-1; D is undetermined. CDR3 length: 14 amino acids. Deletions cut 8 bases from V and 10 bases from J, with 23 bases between. CDR1 and CDR2 (germline): LNHDA, SQIVND (reference sequence). The CDR3, as DNA: TGTGCCAGTTATGAAAGGGCCGGGGAAAAAGGAGCTTTCTTT. It codes for CASYERAGEKGAFF.

This clone was recorded a few times. The rearrangement uses TRBV20-1 and TRBJ2-5; 9 bases line up with TRBD1. The V gene's germline CDR1 is DFQATT and CDR2 SNEGSKA (reference sequence). The CDR3 has 13 residues. The junction had 5 bases not matched to a gene; V was cut back by 3 bases and J by 6 bases. In nucleotides, the CDR3 is TGCAGTGCTAGTCCGGACAGGGGACAGACCCAGTACTTC. Its protein is CSASPDRGQTQYF.

The gene calls are TRBV29-1 and TRBJ1-5; D may be TRBD1 (5 bases). CDR3 size: 13 residues. The V gene's germline CDR1 is SQVTM and CDR2 ANQGSEA. The V end lost 5 bases, the J end lost 3 bases, and 11 bases lay between the germline ends. CDR3 bases: TGCAGCGTTTCCGACAGTACCAATCAGCCCCAGCATTTT. The encoded protein is CSVSDSTNQPQHF.

CDR3 DNA sequence: TGTGCCAGTAGTATGGGAGGGCACTTCACCTCCTCTTACGAGCAGTACTTC. As protein: CASSMGGHFTSSYEQYF. This rearrangement joins TRBV19 to TRBJ2-7; TRBD2 agrees at 7 bases. Unmatched junction bases numbered 15, after V lost 3 bases and J lost 4 bases. Per germline, CDR1 LNHDA and CDR2 SQIVND (reference sequence). The CDR3 consists of 17 residues.

This clone was counted a few times. The V and J genes are TRBV19 and TRBJ2-1; D is ambiguous. The CDR3 covers 13 residues. The V gene lost 0 bases and the J gene lost 4 bases, with 4 bases spanning the gap. Looked up from germline, CDR1 is LNHDA and CDR2 is SQIVND (reference sequence). The CDR3 DNA is TGTGCCAGTAGTATAGATTCTTACAATGAGCAGTTCTTC. Protein: CASSIDSYNEQFF.

Written as DNA, the CDR3 is TGTGCCAGCAGGTACGGGCGGGAGGGCTACGAGCAGTACTTC. It translates to CASRYGREGYEQYF. The chain carries TRBV28 and TRBJ2-7; 9 nucleotides agree with TRBD2. Trimming cost V 6 bases and J 3 bases; bases outside gene matches: 6. CDR1 is MDHEN and CDR2 is SYDVKM in the germline V gene. The CDR3 sequence is 14 residues long.

Worth noting for this clone: The junction departs from the called germline gene at one end, perhaps through a read error. The chain couples TRBV10-2 to TRBJ1-5; D possibly corresponds to TRBD1 (5 bases). Germline V lookup: CDR1 WSHSY, CDR2 SAAADI. The CDR3 is 14 amino acids. CDR3 in amino acids: CASSESGLNQPLLF. The CDR3 DNA follows: TGCGCCAGCAGTGAATCAGGGCTTAATCAGCCCCTGCTTTTT.

The chain links TRBV2 to TRBJ2-1, with 8 bases that match TRBD1. V lost 8 bases to trimming and J lost 0 bases; unmatched junction nucleotides: 0. Germline loops: CDR1 SNHLY, CDR2 FYNNEI. The CDR3 totals 13 residues. The CDR3 region is CASGQGSYNEQFF. CDR3 in DNA: TGTGCCAGCGGACAGGGCTCCTACAATGAGCAGTTCTTC.

This clone came up many times. The chain joins TRBV24-1 to TRBJ2-1; TRBD1 agrees at 9 bases. CDR3 length: 15 residues. The V gene's germline CDR1 is KGHDR and CDR2 SFDVKD. Trimming took 1 base from V and 8 from J; bases not matched to a gene: 5. The CDR3 DNA follows: TGTGCCACCAGTGATTTCAGGACAGGGGCGGATGAGCAGTTCTTC. It specifies CATSDFRTGADEQFF.

This chain joins TRBV3-1 (or the pseudogene TRBV3-2) and TRBJ1-4, with D hard to call. There are 18 residues in the CDR3. The V end lost 0 bases, the J end lost 2 bases, and 16 bases lay between the germline ends. Germline lookup yields CDR1 LGHDT and CDR2 YNNKEL (reference sequence). The CDR3 protein is CASSQDHQVVGTNEKLFF. CDR3 DNA: TGTGCCAGCAGCCAAGATCATCAGGTGGTGGGTACTAATGAAAAACTGTTTTTT.

The chain is built from TRBV4-3 and TRBJ1-2; 7 bases map to TRBD1. Trimming removed 4 bases from V and 5 bases from J; junction bases left unmatched: 4. The CDR3 consists of 13 residues. Germline loops: CDR1 LGHNA, CDR2 YSLEER. In nucleotides, the CDR3 is TGCGCCAGCAGCCCAGACAGGGAATATGGCTACACCTTC. Amino acids: CASSPDREYGYTF.

The V call is TRBV28, the J call TRBJ2-7, with 9 bases lining up with TRBD2. The CDR3 is 12 residues long. Germline V gene data show CDR1 as MDHEN and CDR2 as SYDVKM. The ends lost 2 bases at V and 7 bases at J; junction bases unmatched: 0. CDR3: CASSLGLAEQYF. The CDR3, as DNA: TGTGCCAGCAGTTTAGGACTAGCGGAGCAGTACTTC.

This clone appeared a few times. The chain uses TRBV4-1 and TRBJ2-6; no clear D gene. Trimming left V 4 bases short and J 0 bases short, with 13 bases between. CDR3 length: 17 residues. Germline V gene data show CDR1 as MGHRA and CDR2 as YSYEKL. The CDR3 DNA sequence: TGCGCCAGCAGCCCGTTTGACACAAGCTCTGGGGCCAACGTCCTGACTTTC. Its protein product is CASSPFDTSSGANVLTF.

This clone was seen a single time. The gene calls are TRBV2 and TRBJ1-1; 7 bases align to TRBD1. Germline CDR1 SNHLY, CDR2 FYNNEI. V lost 7 bases, J lost 1 base, and 9 bases stayed unmatched. The CDR3 runs 15 residues. CDR3 coding DNA: TGTGCCAGCATGGGACAGATACTGCCGAACACTGAAGCTTTCTTT. This sequence encodes CASMGQILPNTEAFF.

Ten or more counts support this clone. The rearrangement joins TRBV15 to TRBJ2-5, with TRBD2 identical over 12 bases. The length of the CDR3 is 17 residues. Germline assignment: CDR1 LNHNV and CDR2 YYDKDF (reference sequence). The V gene end was trimmed by 5 bases and the J gene end by 5 bases; junction bases not matched to a gene: 12. The CDR3 here is CATSGGGLAGDGETQYF. The DNA of the CDR3 is TGTGCCACCAGCGGTGGGGGACTAGCGGGTGATGGGGAGACCCAGTACTTC. The full variable domain, rest sourced from reference TRBV15 and TRBJ2-5, is DAMVIQNPRYQVTQFGKPVTLSCSQTLNHNVMYWYQQKSSQAPKLLFHYYDKDFNNEADTPDNFQSRRPNTSFCFLDIRSPGLGDTAMYLCATSGGGLAGDGETQYFGPGTRLLVL.

The CDR3 DNA reads TGTGCCAGCAGCATTCTAGCGGGAGTGAATGAGCAGTTCTTC. Protein product: CASSILAGVNEQFF. The chain joins TRBV7-2 to TRBJ2-1; TRBD2 agrees at 10 bases. The CDR3 length is 14 residues. CDR1 is SGHTA and CDR2 is FQGNSA in the germline V gene. V was pared by 5 bases and J by 7 bases, with 5 bases of the junction left unmatched.

This clone came up once. The gene calls are TRBV5-6 and TRBJ2-1; 12 bases fit TRBD2. V lost 1 base to trimming and J lost 9 bases; unmatched junction nucleotides: 5. Per the germline V gene, CDR1 is SGHDT and CDR2 is YYEEEE. The CDR3 has 15 amino acids. As DNA, the CDR3 is TGTGCCAGCAGCTTGCGGACTAGCGGGAACAGTGAGCAGTTCTTC. It is translated as CASSLRTSGNSEQFF. The variable domain in full, with the rest retrieved from reference TRBV5-6 and TRBJ2-1, is DAGVTQSPTHLIKTRGQQVTLRCSPKSGHDTVSWYQQALGQGPQFIFQYYEEEERQRGNFPDRFSGHQFPNYSSELNVNALLLGDSALYLCASSLRTSGNSEQFFGPGTRLTVL.

Of note for this clone: Additional DNA sequences in this sample encode the identical CDR3. The DNA for the CDR3 is TGTGCCAGCTCACCACCTAGCGGGGCCTACAATGAGCAGTTCTTC. It translates to CASSPPSGAYNEQFF. The V call is TRBV18, the J call TRBJ2-1, with 8 bases fitting TRBD2. This CDR3 comprises 15 residues. V shed 0 bases, J shed 2 bases, and the junction held 0 bases outside the gene matches. Per the germline V gene, CDR1 is KGHSH and CDR2 is LQKENI.

CDR3 in DNA: TGTGCCAGCTCGACAGGGGACTATGGCTACACCTTC. This codes for CASSTGDYGYTF. The chain links TRBV6-5 to TRBJ1-2; 8 bases match TRBD1. CDR1 and CDR2 from the germline V gene are MNHEY and SVGAGI. The CDR3 is 12 residues long. Germline trimming cut 8 bases from V and 3 bases from J; bases unmatched to any gene: 2.